This entry features one T cell receptor beta chain sequence. This sample is part of a study of blood T cell repertoires in COVID-19. The CDR3 totals 14 residues. Trimming stripped 0 bases from V and 4 bases from J, with 8 bases between. CDR1 SGHNT and CDR2 YYREEE come from the germline V gene (reference sequence). Libraries were prepared by immunoSEQ multiplex PCR; TCRdb keeps only in-frame clonotypes and omits some of them. This table holds around 77,000 clones, 82% found once. This TCR was recovered from a human donor in a cohort sampled during active COVID-19. What was sequenced was peripheral blood. The V call is TRBV5-4, the J call TRBJ2-1; D remains unclear. The CDR3 nucleotides are TGTGCCAGCAGCTTGGGTGGAGTATACAATGAGCAGTTCTTC. Translating gives CASSLGGVYNEQFF.